The 20 T cell receptor beta chains reported below all come from one sample, sequenced in a study of T-cell memory formation after mild COVID-19. TCRdb called the 5' RACE reads again in MiXCR, with one record for every CDR3 protein. Among fewer than 250,000 distinct CDR3 sequences listed, 8% to 11% were seen once. Sequences were obtained from PBMCs or a T cell subset sorted from them (not recorded which). The source of these receptors is a man aged 18 to 30 who had mild COVID-19 (a few samples of this study predate the infection). Cell type and time point are not known.

The CDR3 spells CANGGAALTDTQYF. The CDR3 coding sequence is TGTGCCAACGGTGGGGCGGCGCTCACAGATACGCAGTATTTT. The rearrangement links TRBV7-9 to TRBJ2-3, with D possibly TRBD1 on 5 matching bases. This CDR3 contains 14 residues. The germline V gene has CDR1 SEHNR and CDR2 FQNEAQ (reference sequence). V lost 10 bases and J lost 2, with 16 bases in between.

The chain recombines TRBV14 with TRBJ1-1, with D tentatively TRBD1 (5 bases). The CDR3 is 12 residues long. The V and J ends lost 2 bases and 11 bases respectively, with 12 bases between them. The germline gives CDR1 SGHDN, CDR2 FVKESK. In DNA, the CDR3 is TGTGCCAGCAGCCAACCGGAGGGGCCGGCTTTCTTT. Translation gives CASSQPEGPAFF.

The chain couples TRBV20-1 to TRBJ2-7, with 7 bases identical to TRBD1. The CDR3 is 15 amino acids. Per germline, CDR1 DFQATT and CDR2 SNEGSKA (reference sequence). The V segment lost 6 bases and the J segment 4 bases; nucleotides outside the gene matches: 15. The CDR3: CSALIAGTVTYEQYF. CDR3 DNA: TGCAGTGCCCTTATAGCCGGGACAGTTACTTACGAGCAGTACTTC.

This chain connects TRBV5-1 to TRBJ2-5; a possible D gene is TRBD2 (5 bases). This CDR3 is 15 amino acids long. Germline CDR1 SGHRS, CDR2 YFSETQ. Trimming pared 0 bases from V and 0 bases from J, leaving 9 bases between. This CDR3 reads CASSLEEADQETQYF. The CDR3 coding sequence is TGCGCCAGCAGCTTGGAGGAGGCCGACCAAGAGACCCAGTACTTC.

This clonotype was observed a handful of times. The rearrangement links TRBV21-1 to TRBJ2-7. TRBV21-1 is an annotated pseudogene. CDR3 length: 9 residues. The CDR3 region has the DNA TGTGCCAGTACCTCCGAGCAGTACGTC. Translated: CASTSEQYV.

The chain joins TRBV12-3 or TRBV12-4 to TRBJ1-5; D ambiguous. The CDR3 loop spans 14 amino acids. Trimming took off 6 bases at V and 1 base at J, with 10 bases between the two ends. The CDR3 here is CASSADPSNQPQHF. Here the CDR3 DNA reads TGTGCCAGCAGCGCCGACCCCAGCAATCAGCCCCAGCATTTT.

The sample holds a few counts of this clonotype. V gene TRBV6-5 combines with J gene TRBJ2-5; D is possibly TRBD2 (6 bases). The CDR3 has 15 amino acids. V shed 2 bases and J shed 7 bases, with 17 bases lying between them. Germline assignment: CDR1 MNHEY and CDR2 SVGAGI. CDR3 DNA sequence: TGTGCCAGCAGTTACGCGGGACTCCCTTCCCGGACCCAGTACTTC. Residues: CASSYAGLPSRTQYF.

The chain combines TRBV3-1 with TRBJ2-1; unclear D gene. Germline lookup yields CDR1 LGHDT and CDR2 YNNKEL (reference sequence). There are 11 residues in the CDR3. The V and J ends lost 4 bases and 8 bases respectively, with 6 bases between them. CDR3 loop: CASSLLYEQFF. The CDR3 DNA reads as TGTGCCAGCAGCCTTTTGTATGAGCAGTTCTTC.

In this sample, this clonotype turned up a few times. The V and J genes are TRBV4-1 and TRBJ2-7; D is ambiguous. Trimming shortened V by 0 bases and J by 3 bases, and 6 bases separated the two germline ends. The CDR3 extends over 13 amino acids. The V gene's germline CDR1 is MGHRA and CDR2 YSYEKL. The CDR3 region is CASSQDQGYEQYV. For the CDR3, the DNA is TGCGCCAGCAGCCAAGATCAAGGCTACGAGCAGTACGTC.

The V call is TRBV7-9, the J call TRBJ2-2; D is uncertain. The V end lost 5 bases, the J end lost 0 bases, and 7 bases lay between the germline ends. The CDR3 extends over 14 amino acids. Germline V gives CDR1 SEHNR, CDR2 FQNEAQ (reference sequence). Here the CDR3 reads CASSARTNTGELFF. CDR3 bases: TGTGCCAGCAGCGCGAGGACGAACACCGGGGAGCTGTTTTTT.

V and J are TRBV6-2 or TRBV6-3 and TRBJ2-4; D ambiguous. There are 13 residues in the CDR3. The germline CDR1 and CDR2 sequences are MNHEY and SVGEGT. V was trimmed by 11 bases and J by 2 bases, leaving 13 bases between them. The CDR3 is CACHESSKNIQYF. The CDR3 region has the DNA TGTGCCTGTCATGAGTCATCCAAAAACATTCAGTACTTC.

The chain recombines TRBV20-1 with TRBJ2-1; D gene uncertain. Trimming cost V 5 bases and J 7 bases, with 9 bases left between them. The CDR3 totals 11 residues. Germline V gives CDR1 DFQATT, CDR2 SNEGSKA (reference sequence). The CDR3 reads CSAFGRNEQFF. CDR3 in DNA: TGCAGTGCTTTCGGTAGGAATGAGCAGTTCTTC.

The chain is built from TRBV6-5 and TRBJ2-6, with 8 bases that match TRBD1. Germline trimming cut 2 bases from V and 0 bases from J; bases unmatched to any gene: 3. Germline V gene data show CDR1 as MNHEY and CDR2 as SVGAGI. The CDR3 runs to 17 residues. CDR3 residues: CASSYPGGNSGANVLTF. CDR3 DNA: TGTGCCAGCAGTTACCCAGGGGGCAACTCTGGGGCCAACGTCCTGACTTTC.

A few counts support this clonotype. The J gene is TRBJ2-5, the V gene TRBV5-4, with D perhaps TRBD1 (6 bases). V lost 4 bases to trimming and J lost 0 bases, with 13 bases between them. The germline CDR1 and CDR2 sequences are SGHNT and YYREEE (reference sequence). The length of the CDR3 is 15 residues. CDR3 residues: CASSAKGGYQETQYF. The CDR3 bases are TGTGCCAGCAGCGCCAAAGGGGGTTACCAAGAGACCCAGTACTTC. Combining the CDR3 with reference TRBV5-4 and TRBJ2-5 gives the whole variable domain ETGVTQSPTHLIKTRGQQVTLRCSSQSGHNTVSWYQQALGQGPQFIFQYYREEENGRGNFPPRFSGLQFPNYSSELNVNALELDDSALYLCASSAKGGYQETQYFGPGTRLLVL.

This clonotype was counted a few times. The chain is built from TRBV12-3 or TRBV12-4 and TRBJ1-1; TRBD1 aligns across 7 bases. The CDR3 is made up of 15 amino acids. J was trimmed by 4 bases and V by 9 bases; bases with no gene match: 14. The CDR3 region is CASTPLDRLFTEAFF. CDR3 DNA sequence: TGTGCCAGTACCCCCCTGGACAGGCTTTTCACTGAAGCTTTCTTT.

This clonotype turned up a few times. This chain joins TRBV5-1 and TRBJ1-2; tentative D call: TRBD1 (5 bases). V was clipped by 1 base and J by 6 bases, with 16 bases between them. Germline V gene data show CDR1 as SGHRS and CDR2 as YFSETQ. CDR3 length equals 15 residues. CDR3 DNA: TGCGCCAGCAGCTTGTCCAGGTGGCCAGGGCATGGCTACACCTTC. This codes for CASSLSRWPGHGYTF.

This clonotype appeared many times. V gene TRBV5-1 combines with J gene TRBJ1-1; D might be TRBD1 (6 bases). There are 15 residues in the CDR3. Trimming shortened V by 2 bases and J by 3 bases, and 14 bases separated the two germline ends. CDR1 SGHRS and CDR2 YFSETQ come from the germline V gene. This chain's CDR3 is CASSFSGGRDTEAFF. The DNA for the CDR3 is TGCGCCAGCAGCTTTTCCGGGGGCAGGGACACTGAAGCTTTCTTT.

This chain links TRBV4-3 with TRBJ1-4, with 8 bases lining up with TRBD1. The V and J ends lost 0 bases and 5 bases, in that order; junction bases with no gene match: 5. CDR1 is LGHNA, CDR2 YSLEER, per germline. The CDR3 runs to 16 residues. The CDR3 DNA reads as TGCGCCAGCAGCCAAGAGTACAGGGGGAGGAATGAAAAACTGTTTTTT. It translates to CASSQEYRGRNEKLFF.

This rearrangement joins TRBV5-1 to TRBJ2-5; D gene ambiguous. This CDR3 is built from 16 residues. Germline loops: CDR1 SGHRS, CDR2 YFSETQ. Trimming removed 3 bases from V and 10 bases from J, with 25 bases in between. The CDR3 DNA is TGCGCCAGCAGCTCCACCACCGATGAGGCCCGGGTGGGCCAGTACTTC. Translated: CASSSTTDEARVGQYF. Filled out from reference TRBV5-1 and TRBJ2-5, the complete variable domain reads KAGVTQTPRYLIKTRGQQVTLSCSPISGHRSVSWYQQTPGQGLQFLFEYFSETQRNKGNFPGRFSGRQFSNSRSEMNVSTLELGDSALYLCASSSTTDEARVGQYFGPGTRLLVL.

The gene calls are TRBV6-2 or TRBV6-3 and TRBJ2-7; TRBD1 might be the D (5 bases). CDR1 is MNHEY and CDR2 is SVGEGT in the germline V gene. Trimming removed 6 bases at V and 2 bases at J, with 14 bases between. The length of the CDR3 is 14 residues. The CDR3 nucleotides read TGTGCCAGCAGAGCCTGGGTCAGGGCCTACGAGCAGTACTTC. Its translation is CASRAWVRAYEQYF.